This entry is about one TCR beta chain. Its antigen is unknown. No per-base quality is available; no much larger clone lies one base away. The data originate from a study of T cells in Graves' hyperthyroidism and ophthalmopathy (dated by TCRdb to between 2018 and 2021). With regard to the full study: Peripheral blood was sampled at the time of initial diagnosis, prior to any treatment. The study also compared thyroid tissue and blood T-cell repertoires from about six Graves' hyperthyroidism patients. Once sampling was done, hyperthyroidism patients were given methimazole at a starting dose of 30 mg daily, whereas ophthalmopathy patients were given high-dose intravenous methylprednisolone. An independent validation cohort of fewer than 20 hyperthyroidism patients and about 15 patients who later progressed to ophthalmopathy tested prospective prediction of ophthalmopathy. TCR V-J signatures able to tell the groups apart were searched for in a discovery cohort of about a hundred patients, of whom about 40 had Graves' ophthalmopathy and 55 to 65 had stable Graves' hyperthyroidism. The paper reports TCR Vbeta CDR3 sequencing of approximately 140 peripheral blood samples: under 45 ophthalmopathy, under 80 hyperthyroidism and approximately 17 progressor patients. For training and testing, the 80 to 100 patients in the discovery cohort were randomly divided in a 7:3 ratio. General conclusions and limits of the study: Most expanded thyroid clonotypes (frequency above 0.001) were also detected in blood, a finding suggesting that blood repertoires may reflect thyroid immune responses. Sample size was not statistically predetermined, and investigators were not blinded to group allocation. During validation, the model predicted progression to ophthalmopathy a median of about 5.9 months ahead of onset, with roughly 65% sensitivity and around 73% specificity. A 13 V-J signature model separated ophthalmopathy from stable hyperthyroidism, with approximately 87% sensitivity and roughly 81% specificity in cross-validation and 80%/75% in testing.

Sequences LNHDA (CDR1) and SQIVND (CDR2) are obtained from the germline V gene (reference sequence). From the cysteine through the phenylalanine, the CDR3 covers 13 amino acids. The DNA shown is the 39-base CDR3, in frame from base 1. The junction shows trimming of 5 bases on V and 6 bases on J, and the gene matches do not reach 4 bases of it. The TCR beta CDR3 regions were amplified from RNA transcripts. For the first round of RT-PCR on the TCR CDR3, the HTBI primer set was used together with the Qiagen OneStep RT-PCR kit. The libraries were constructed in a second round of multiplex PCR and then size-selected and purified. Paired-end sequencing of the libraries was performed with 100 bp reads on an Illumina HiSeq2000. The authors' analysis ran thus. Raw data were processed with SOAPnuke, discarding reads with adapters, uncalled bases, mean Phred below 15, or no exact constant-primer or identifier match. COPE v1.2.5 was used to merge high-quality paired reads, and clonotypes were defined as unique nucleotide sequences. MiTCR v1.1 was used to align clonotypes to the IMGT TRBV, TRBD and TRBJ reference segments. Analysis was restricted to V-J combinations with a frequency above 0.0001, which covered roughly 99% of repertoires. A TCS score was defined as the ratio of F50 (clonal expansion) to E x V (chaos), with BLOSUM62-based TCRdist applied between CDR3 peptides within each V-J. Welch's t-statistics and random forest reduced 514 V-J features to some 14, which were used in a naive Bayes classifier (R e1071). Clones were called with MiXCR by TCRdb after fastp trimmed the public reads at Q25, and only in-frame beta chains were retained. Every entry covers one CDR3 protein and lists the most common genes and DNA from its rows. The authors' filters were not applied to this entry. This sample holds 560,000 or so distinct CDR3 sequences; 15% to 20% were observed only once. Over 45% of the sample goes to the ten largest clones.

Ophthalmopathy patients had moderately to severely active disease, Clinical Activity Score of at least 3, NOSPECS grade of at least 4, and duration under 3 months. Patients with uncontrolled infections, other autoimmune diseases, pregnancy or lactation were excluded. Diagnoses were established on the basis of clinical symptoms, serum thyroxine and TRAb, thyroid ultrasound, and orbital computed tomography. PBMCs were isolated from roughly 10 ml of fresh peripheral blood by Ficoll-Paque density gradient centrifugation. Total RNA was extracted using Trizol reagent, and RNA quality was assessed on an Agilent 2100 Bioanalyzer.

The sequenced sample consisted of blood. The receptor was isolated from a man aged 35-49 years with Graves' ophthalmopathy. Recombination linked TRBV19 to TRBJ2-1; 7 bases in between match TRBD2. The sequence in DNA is TGTGCCAGTAGTTTTGGGACTATCAATGAGCAGTTCTTC. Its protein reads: CASSFGTINEQFF.